This TCR beta chain originates from a study of cytomegalovirus exposure and HLA in healthy donors. Likely unrecorded immune exposures existed in these nominally healthy donors. The CDR3 covers 11 residues. The germline V gene encodes CDR1 GTSNPN and CDR2 SVGIG (reference sequence). The V and J ends lost 4 bases and 9 bases respectively, with 11 bases between them. Study-level results: The classifier reportedly diagnosed cytomegalovirus status with high specificity and sensitivity.

This clone has only a few counts. Its target is not known. The study ran its PCR with 60 Vbeta and 13 Jbeta primers. In the authors' methods: An analysis that came later counted 80 million or so unique TCR beta chains, approximately 9.9 million shared. The table came from immunoSEQ multiplex PCR; TCRdb's copy has only in-frame clones and leaves some out. The V and J calls and clone size are taken from that table; D and trimming were inferred from the DNA. In the table there are about 160,000 clones, over 70% of which are singletons. Material: PBMCs. V is TRBV30 and J is TRBJ2-3; D is undetermined. The source is a woman between 18 and 29 years old in good health and CMV-seronegative. The CDR3 reads CAWTDRVTQYF. CDR3 sequence (DNA): TGTGCCTGGACCGATAGAGTCACGCAGTATTTT.